This TCR beta chain stems from a study of cytomegalovirus exposure and HLA in healthy donors. Whole-study results and caveats: Rarity characterized most TCR sequences, yet some public TCRs appeared in many donors. Follow-up analysis later connected one missense variant in DCLRE1C with trimming of TCR beta V- and J-genes.

To note about this clone: Its specificity is not known.

The PCR was carried out with 60 Vbeta primers and 13 Jbeta primers. Sequenced by immunoSEQ multiplex PCR; TCRdb stores in-frame clones only, minus some. The table records 150,000 to 200,000 clones, about 80% of them present only once. The receptor was isolated from a man in his fifties in good health and CMV-seropositive. Sequencing was performed on PBMCs.

This CDR3 reads CASSMVNTNTEAFF. The CDR3 coding sequence is TGTGCCAGTAGTATGGTCAACACCAACACTGAAGCTTTCTTT. The V call is TRBV19, the J call TRBJ1-1; D is unresolved. V was clipped by 3 bases and J by 2 bases, with 10 bases between them. The CDR3 covers 14 residues. Germline CDR1 and CDR2: LNHDA and SQIVND (reference sequence). Full variable domain (remainder filled in from reference TRBV19 and TRBJ1-1): DGGITQSPKYLFRKEGQNVTLSCEQNLNHDAMYWYRQDPGQGLRLIYYSQIVNDFQKGDIAEGYSVSREKKESFPLTVTSAQKNPTAFYLCASSMVNTNTEAFFGQGTRLTVV.